This T cell receptor (beta chain) was profiled in a study of blood T cell repertoires in COVID-19. Original methodology: Quantification of nucleated cells was approximated via reference gene primer amplification. TCRdb keeps only in-frame clones here, not all; method: immunoSEQ multiplex PCR. V and J calls and clone size come straight from that table; D and trimming were deduced from the DNA. Among hundreds of thousands of clones, approximately 78% were seen once, and the ten largest hold 9.5% to 15%. Germline CDR1 MGHDK, CDR2 SYGVNS. This CDR3 has 13 amino acids. V was trimmed by 5 bases and J by 4 bases, leaving 11 bases between them.

The sequence was obtained from a woman aged 55-69 years with active or convalescent COVID-19. Input material: peripheral blood. The chain employs TRBV25-1 and TRBJ1-2; D may be TRBD1 (5 bases). As DNA, the CDR3 is TGTGCCAGCAGTAGGGAGGGACTCTATGGCTACACCTTC. Encoded protein: CASSREGLYGYTF.